A few counts support the clone carrying this T cell receptor beta chain. Antigen: not known. The CDR3 runs 14 residues. The germline V gene has CDR1 SGHTA and CDR2 FQGNSA. The V end lost 3 bases, the J end lost 1 base, and 7 bases lay between the germline ends. This record belongs to a study of human T cells and chemical hapten exposure. TCRdb passed the RACE reads through MiXCR, listing each CDR3 protein once. Of 300,000 to 450,000 distinct CDR3 sequences listed, roughly 5.3% are singletons. Study results and limitations: No alteration of TCRs above 1 in 1000 frequency was seen with DPC sensitization. Expanded TCRs created a significantly greater count of big CDR3 similarity clusters than controls did.

Time point of the sample: pre-sensitization, week 0. The treatment: therapeutic diphenylcyclopropenone sensitization with weekly scalp DPC. The material sequenced was whole blood, taken in connection with sensitization to the hapten diphenylcyclopropenone (DPC). V is TRBV7-2 and J is TRBJ2-1; tentative D call: TRBD2 (5 bases). The clonotype originates from a woman in her 50s with alopecia areata. Some clones in this sample may be carry-over from other donors' samples. This CDR3 reads CASSFRGSYNEQFF. Written as DNA, the CDR3 is TGTGCCAGCAGCTTCCGGGGATCCTACAATGAGCAGTTCTTC. Full variable domain (remainder filled in from reference TRBV7-2 and TRBJ2-1): GAGVSQSPSNKVTEKGKDVELRCDPISGHTALYWYRQSLGQGLEFLIYFQGNSAPDKSGLPSDRFSAERTGGSVSTLTIQRTQQEDSAVYLCASSFRGSYNEQFFGPGTRLTVL.